These T cell receptor beta chains were read from a single sample in a study of T cells after posttransplantation cyclophosphamide. This table comes from immunoSEQ multiplex PCR, and its TCRdb copy is limited to in-frame clones, with some not included. The sample lists approximately 20,000 clones; 75% to 90% were seen once. The specimen comprised PBMCs, sampled after allogeneic stem cell transplant with posttransplant cyclophosphamide. The receptors come from a female patient between 35 and 55 years old who received an allogeneic stem cell transplant from a related donor, was CMV-positive, and had no GVHD. Some T cells may trace back to the graft donor. The CDR3 runs from the conserved cysteine through the conserved F or W. Each record gives: D gene, J gene, clone size, V gene, CDR3 protein, CDR3 DNA. D genes are given only for firm matches. Clone size is stated in some rows and not others, as once, few, many or a class when expanded.

d_call: TRBD1
j_call: TRBJ2-7
clone_size: -
v_call: TRBV6-5
cdr3_aa: CASSSGTGYYEQYF
cdr3_nt: TGTGCCAGCAGTTCCGGGACAGGGTACTACGAGCAGTACTTC

d_call: TRBD2
j_call: TRBJ2-1
clone_size: -
v_call: TRBV7-9
cdr3_aa: CASSLTLAGAEQFF
cdr3_nt: TGTGCCAGCAGCTTGACACTAGCGGGAGCTGAGCAGTTCTTC

d_call: -
j_call: TRBJ2-5
clone_size: -
v_call: TRBV29-1
cdr3_aa: CSVSSGEETQYF
cdr3_nt: TGCAGCGTTTCCTCAGGGGAGGAGACCCAGTACTTC

d_call: -
j_call: TRBJ1-2
clone_size: -
v_call: TRBV4-1
cdr3_aa: CASSREREGGYGYTF
cdr3_nt: TGCGCCAGCAGCCGAGAGAGGGAGGGGGGCTATGGCTACACCTTC

d_call: -
j_call: TRBJ2-5
clone_size: -
v_call: TRBV5-5
cdr3_aa: CASSLEFAAGRETQYF
cdr3_nt: TGTGCCAGCAGCTTGGAGTTTGCGGCAGGGCGAGAGACCCAGTACTTC

d_call: -
j_call: TRBJ1-5
clone_size: few
v_call: TRBV27
cdr3_aa: CATTSSNQPQHF
cdr3_nt: TGTGCCACCACCAGTAGCAATCAGCCCCAGCATTTT

d_call: TRBD2
j_call: TRBJ2-1
clone_size: -
v_call: TRBV28
cdr3_aa: CASSSRWGTSGYEQFF
cdr3_nt: TGTGCCAGCAGTTCCCGTTGGGGGACTAGCGGGTATGAGCAGTTCTTC

d_call: -
j_call: TRBJ2-1
clone_size: medium-sized
v_call: TRBV6-1
cdr3_aa: CASSIAAPYNEQFF
cdr3_nt: TGTGCCAGCTCGATAGCGGCCCCCTACAATGAGCAGTTCTTC

d_call: TRBD2
j_call: TRBJ2-3
clone_size: -
v_call: TRBV2
cdr3_aa: CASSPGGAGSGTDTQYF
cdr3_nt: TGTGCCAGCAGCCCCGGGGGAGCGGGATCAGGGACAGATACGCAGTATTTT

d_call: TRBD2
j_call: TRBJ2-1
clone_size: once
v_call: TRBV5-1
cdr3_aa: CASRGTSGSGVLGEQFF
cdr3_nt: TGCGCCAGCAGAGGGACTAGCGGGAGTGGGGTGTTGGGTGAGCAGTTCTTC